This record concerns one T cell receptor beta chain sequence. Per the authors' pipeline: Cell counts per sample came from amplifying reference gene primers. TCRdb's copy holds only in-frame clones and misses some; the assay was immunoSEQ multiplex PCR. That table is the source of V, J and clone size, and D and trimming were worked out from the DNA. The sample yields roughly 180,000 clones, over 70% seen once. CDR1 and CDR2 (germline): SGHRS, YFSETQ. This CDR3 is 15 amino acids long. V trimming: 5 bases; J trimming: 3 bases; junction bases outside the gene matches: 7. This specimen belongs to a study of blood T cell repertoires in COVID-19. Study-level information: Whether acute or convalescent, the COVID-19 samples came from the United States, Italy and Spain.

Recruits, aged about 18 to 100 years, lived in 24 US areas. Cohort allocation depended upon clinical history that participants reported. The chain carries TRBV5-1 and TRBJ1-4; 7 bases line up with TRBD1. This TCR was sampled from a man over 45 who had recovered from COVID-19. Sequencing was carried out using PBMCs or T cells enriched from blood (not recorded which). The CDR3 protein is CASRGEGAANEKLFF. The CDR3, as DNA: TGCGCCAGCAGAGGAGAGGGGGCCGCTAATGAAAAACTGTTTTTT.